The T cell receptor beta chain described here comes from a study of T cell repertoires in ileal Crohn's disease. Findings of the study overall: Endoscopic recurrence occurred in every patient whose clonality exceeded 26.8%. Active smokers at surgery had more clonal expansions than non-smokers. High-frequency clones were more common in sorted CD8 than CD4 cells.

This clone came up a few times. What it recognizes is unknown. The data were produced by immunoSEQ multiplex PCR, yet TCRdb's version contains in-frame clones alone and is incomplete. The sample records approximately 27,000 clones, roughly 81% being singletons. After removal of 5 bases from V and 7 bases from J, the junction contained 10 bases not matched to a gene. This CDR3 has 14 residues. Germline-derived CDR1 and CDR2 are SGHAT and FQNNGV. The chain couples TRBV11-2 to TRBJ1-2; 7 bases match TRBD1. This receptor was identified in an adult with Crohn's disease. Material for sequencing was ileal tissue. CDR3 region: CASSTRPTGAGYTF. The CDR3 nucleotides are TGTGCCAGCAGCACCAGACCCACAGGGGCTGGCTACACCTTC.